This TCR beta chain was sequenced in a study of graft-versus-host responses after intestinal transplantation. Background on the study: Isolated intestinal, liver-intestinal, or multivisceral transplants were what recipients had. Every recipient had anti-thymocyte globulin induction and approximately 3 years of tacrolimus plus steroids.

Assay: immunoSEQ multiplex PCR; the TCRdb copy retains only in-frame clones and omits some. The table includes approximately 39,000 clones, roughly 95% detected once. A note on this clone: Its antigen is unidentified.

The study, taken as a whole, reports: Patients who carried graft-donor T cell macrochimerism also had high graft-versus-host to host-versus-graft clonal ratios in their allografts. Investigators detected GvH clones in recipient marrow, with some emerging earlier in ileum or blood.

This receptor was taken from a human donor who was the organ donor for an intestinal transplant. Source: unstimulated CD4+ T cells sorted from spleen or lymph node cells, taken before transplant.

The CDR3 sequence is CASSQEVSGGNTGELFF. As DNA, the CDR3 is TGCGCCAGCAGCCAAGAAGTTAGCGGGGGGAACACCGGGGAGCTGTTTTTT. This sequence joins TRBV4-3 and TRBJ2-2, with TRBD2 matching 9 bases. This CDR3 region has 17 residues. CDR1 and CDR2 from the germline V gene are LGHNA and YSLEER. V shed 0 bases, J shed 1 base, and the junction held 3 bases outside the gene matches.